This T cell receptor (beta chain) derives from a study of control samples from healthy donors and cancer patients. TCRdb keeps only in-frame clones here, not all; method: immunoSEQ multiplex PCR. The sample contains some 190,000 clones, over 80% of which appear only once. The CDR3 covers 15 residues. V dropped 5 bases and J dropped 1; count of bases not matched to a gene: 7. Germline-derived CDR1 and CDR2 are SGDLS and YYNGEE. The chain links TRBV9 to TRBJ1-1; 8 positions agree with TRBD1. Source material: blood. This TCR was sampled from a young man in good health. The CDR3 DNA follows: TGTGCCAGCAGGAAGACAGGGGAGGGGAACACTGAAGCTTTCTTT. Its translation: CASRKTGEGNTEAFF.